A single sample is the source of the 9 T cell receptor beta chains below, sequenced in a study of OX40 agonist ivuxolimab in advanced cancers. TCRdb's copy holds only in-frame clones and misses some; the assay was immunoSEQ multiplex PCR. Of under 90,000 clones listed, around 86% are singletons. Sequenced here: CD4+ or CD8+ T cells sorted from blood, sampled in a trial of the OX40 agonist ivuxolimab. The receptors derive from an adult with an advanced solid tumor such as melanoma, head and neck, liver or kidney cancer.

This clone has a handful of counts. V gene TRBV6-5 combines with J gene TRBJ1-5; D is perhaps TRBD1 (6 bases). From germline, CDR1 is MNHEY and CDR2 SVGAGI. This CDR3 contains 15 residues. V lost 0 bases and J lost 5, with 11 bases in between. The CDR3 DNA is TGTGCCAGCAGTTACTCCACAGGGACCGATCAGCCCCAGCATTTT. Its translation: CASSYSTGTDQPQHF.

The genes are TRBV2 and TRBJ2-2; maybe TRBD1 (5 bases). In germline, CDR1 is SNHLY, CDR2 FYNNEI. V lost 6 bases to trimming and J lost 6 bases, with 11 bases between them. There are 13 residues in the CDR3. The CDR3 sequence is CASSQGSPGELFF. The CDR3, as DNA: TGTGCCAGCAGCCAGGGATCACCCGGGGAGCTGTTTTTT.

The chain combines TRBV7-3 with TRBJ2-2; D call uncertain. V was trimmed by 5 bases and J by 4 bases, leaving 14 bases between them. The CDR3 is made up of 15 amino acids. Germline CDR1 and CDR2: SGHTA and FQGTGA. The DNA of the CDR3 is TGTGCCAGCAGCCCGTCCACTGCCGGCACCGGGGAGCTGTTTTTT. Encoded protein: CASSPSTAGTGELFF.

This clone was observed a single time. This chain joins TRBV5-1 and TRBJ2-5; D gene unclear. Germline V CDR1 and CDR2: SGHRS, YFSETQ. Trimming removed 1 base from V and 0 bases from J, with 7 bases in between. This CDR3 comprises 14 residues. The CDR3 protein is CASSLLTYQETQYF. The CDR3 region has the DNA TGCGCCAGCAGCTTGTTAACATACCAAGAGACCCAGTACTTC.

The rearrangement uses TRBV11-2 and TRBJ2-1, with 14 nucleotides matching TRBD2. Germline V gene sequence: CDR1 SGHAT, CDR2 FQNNGV. V was clipped by 5 bases and J by 9 bases; unmatched bases: 6. The CDR3 covers 15 residues. The CDR3 nucleotides are TGTGCCAGCAGCGTCGGGACTAGCGGGAGTAGTGAGCAGTTCTTC. Its translation is CASSVGTSGSSEQFF.

V gene TRBV13 combines with J gene TRBJ2-6; unclear D gene. Germline CDR1 PRHDT, CDR2 FYEKMQ (reference sequence). The CDR3 loop spans 15 amino acids. The V end lost 6 bases, the J end lost 1 base, and 10 bases lay between the germline ends. This CDR3 reads CASRPMTSGANVLTF. The CDR3 nucleotides are TGTGCCAGCAGGCCGATGACTTCTGGGGCCAACGTCCTGACTTTC. The variable domain in full, completed from reference TRBV13 and TRBJ2-6, reads AAGVIQSPRHLIKEKRETATLKCYPIPRHDTVYWYQQGPGQDPQFLISFYEKMQSDKGSIPDRFSAQQFSDYHSELNMSSLELGDSALYFCASRPMTSGANVLTFGAGSRLTVL.

J is TRBJ2-7 and V is TRBV4-1; D perhaps matches TRBD1 (6 bases). Germline CDR1 reads MGHRA; CDR2 reads YSYEKL. This CDR3 is 15 amino acids long. The V and J ends lost 1 base and 3 bases respectively, with 13 bases between them. The CDR3, as DNA: TGCGCCAGCAGCCAAGGCTTGGTACAGGGCTACGAGCAGTACTTC. It is translated as CASSQGLVQGYEQYF.

The gene calls are TRBV6-6 and TRBJ2-7; 8 nucleotides agree with TRBD1. V lost 8 bases and J lost 2; bases outside the gene matches: 2. The CDR3 extends over 12 amino acids. Germline V CDR1 and CDR2: MNHNY, SVGAGI (reference sequence). CDR3 in DNA: TGTGCCAGCGGACAGGGCCCCTACGAGCAGTACTTC. Translated: CASGQGPYEQYF.

V and J are TRBV5-6 and TRBJ2-5, with 8 positions matching TRBD1. The J segment lost 5 bases and the V segment lost 1 base, leaving 4 bases of the junction unmatched. The CDR3 runs to 14 residues. CDR1 and CDR2 (germline): SGHDT, YYEEEE. CDR3 DNA sequence: TGTGCCAGCAGCTTGAGGACAGGGACTGAGACCCAGTACTTC. Amino acid sequence: CASSLRTGTETQYF. Looking up the rest from reference TRBV5-6 and TRBJ2-5 gives the full variable domain: DAGVTQSPTHLIKTRGQQVTLRCSPKSGHDTVSWYQQALGQGPQFIFQYYEEEERQRGNFPDRFSGHQFPNYSSELNVNALLLGDSALYLCASSLRTGTETQYFGPGTRLLVL.